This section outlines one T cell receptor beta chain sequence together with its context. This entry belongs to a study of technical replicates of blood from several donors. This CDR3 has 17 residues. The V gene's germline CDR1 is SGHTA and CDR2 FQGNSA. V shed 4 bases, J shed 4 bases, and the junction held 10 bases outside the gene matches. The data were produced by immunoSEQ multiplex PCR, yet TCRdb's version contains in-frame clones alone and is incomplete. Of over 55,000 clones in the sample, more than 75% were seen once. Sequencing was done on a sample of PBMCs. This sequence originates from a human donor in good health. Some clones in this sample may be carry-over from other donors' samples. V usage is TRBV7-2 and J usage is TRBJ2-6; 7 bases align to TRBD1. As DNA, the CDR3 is TGTGCCAGCAGCTCCACGGCACAGGGGACCGGGGCCAACGTCCTGACTTTC. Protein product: CASSSTAQGTGANVLTF.